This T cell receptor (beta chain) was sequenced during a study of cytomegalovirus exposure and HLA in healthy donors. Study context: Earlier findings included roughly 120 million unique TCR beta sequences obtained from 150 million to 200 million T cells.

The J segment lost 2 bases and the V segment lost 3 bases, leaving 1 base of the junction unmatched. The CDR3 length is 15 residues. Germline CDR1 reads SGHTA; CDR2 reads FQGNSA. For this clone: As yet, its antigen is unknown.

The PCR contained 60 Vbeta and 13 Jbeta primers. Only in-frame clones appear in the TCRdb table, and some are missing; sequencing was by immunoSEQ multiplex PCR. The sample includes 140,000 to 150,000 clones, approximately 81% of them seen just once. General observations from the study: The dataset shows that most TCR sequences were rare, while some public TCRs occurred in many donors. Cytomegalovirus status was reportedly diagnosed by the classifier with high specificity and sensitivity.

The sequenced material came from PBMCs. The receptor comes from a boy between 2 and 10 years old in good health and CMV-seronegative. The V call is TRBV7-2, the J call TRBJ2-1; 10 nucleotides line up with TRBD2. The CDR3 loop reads CASSFTSGAYNEQFF. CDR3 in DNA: TGTGCCAGCAGCTTTACTAGCGGGGCCTACAATGAGCAGTTCTTC.